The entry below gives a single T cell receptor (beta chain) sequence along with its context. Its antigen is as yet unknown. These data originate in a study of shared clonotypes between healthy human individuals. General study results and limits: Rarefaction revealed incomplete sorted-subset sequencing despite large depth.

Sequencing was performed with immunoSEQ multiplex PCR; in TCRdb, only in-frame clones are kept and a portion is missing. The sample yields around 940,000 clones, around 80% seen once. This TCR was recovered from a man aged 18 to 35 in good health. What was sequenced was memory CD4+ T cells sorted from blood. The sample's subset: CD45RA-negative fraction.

Here the CDR3 reads CSVEQGYF. CDR3 DNA: TGCAGCGTTGAGCAGGGGTATTTT. The gene calls are TRBV29-1 and TRBJ2-3; the D gene is possibly TRBD1 (5 bases). Germline CDR1 SQVTM, CDR2 ANQGSEA. V dropped 3 bases and J dropped 14 bases, with 6 bases sitting between them. The CDR3 has 8 residues.